This T cell receptor beta chain stems from a study of radiotherapy plus CTLA-4 blockade in lung cancer. Study-wide background: Objective responses were observed in 15% to 20% of patients, and disease control was achieved by 31%. Findings and limits, study-wide: How blood T cell clones changed early, along with interferon-beta, reportedly forecast response best.

Profiled with immunoSEQ multiplex PCR; TCRdb holds only in-frame clones, not every one. The table records more than 95,000 clones, about four fifths of them present only once. Worth noting for this clone: The target antigen is unknown.

Germline CDR1 SGHRS, CDR2 YFSETQ. J was trimmed by 4 bases and V by 6 bases; bases with no gene match: 2. The CDR3 extends over 13 amino acids. Sequences were derived from peripheral blood, sampled from a patient treated with radiotherapy plus ipilimumab. The sequence came from a human donor with non-small cell lung cancer who had a partial response to radiotherapy plus ipilimumab. Some clones in this sample may be carry-over from other donors' samples. The chain joins TRBV5-1 to TRBJ2-7, with TRBD2 matching 12 bases. This CDR3 is CASTTSGGYEQYF. The DNA of the CDR3 is TGCGCCAGCACGACTAGCGGGGGATACGAGCAGTACTTC.